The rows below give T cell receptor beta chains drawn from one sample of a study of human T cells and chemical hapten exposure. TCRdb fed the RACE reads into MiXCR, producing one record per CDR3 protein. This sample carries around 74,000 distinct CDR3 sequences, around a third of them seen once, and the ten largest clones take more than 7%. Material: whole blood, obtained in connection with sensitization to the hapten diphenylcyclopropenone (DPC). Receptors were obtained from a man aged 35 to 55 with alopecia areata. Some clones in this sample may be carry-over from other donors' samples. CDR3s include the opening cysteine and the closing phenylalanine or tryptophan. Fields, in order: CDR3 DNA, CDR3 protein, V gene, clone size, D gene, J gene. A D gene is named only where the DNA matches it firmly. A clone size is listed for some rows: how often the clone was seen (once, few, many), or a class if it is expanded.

TGTGCCAGCGCACAGGGGGCCTGGGTAACGGACACCGGGGAGCTGTTTTTT,CASAQGAWVTDTGELFF,TRBV2,-,TRBD1,TRBJ2-2
TGTGCCAGCTCACCCCGACAGGGGGACTATGGCTACACCTTC,CASSPRQGDYGYTF,TRBV18,-,TRBD1,TRBJ1-2
TGTGCCAGCAGCTTAGCGCTTTCGGGGTCGACCACCGGGGAGCTGTTTTTT,CASSLALSGSTTGELFF,TRBV7-8,-,-,TRBJ2-2
TGTGCCAGCAGTTACGACAGGGGGCAAAACGAGCAGTACTTC,CASSYDRGQNEQYF,TRBV6-5,few,TRBD1,TRBJ2-7
TGTGCCAGCAGCTTGGAGGACAGGGGTTTCGATCCCACCGGGGAGCTGTTTTTT,CASSLEDRGFDPTGELFF,TRBV5-5,few,TRBD1,TRBJ2-2
TGTGCCAGCAGCTCCACCCCGGGGACTAGCGGGGACAATGAGCAGTTCTTC,CASSSTPGTSGDNEQFF,TRBV7-9,few,TRBD2,TRBJ2-1
TGCAGTGCTAGAGATCCAGGAGCTTACAATGAGCAGTTCTTC,CSARDPGAYNEQFF,TRBV20-1,few,-,TRBJ2-1
TGCAGCGTTGTCGGGGGTCGGGGAAACACTGAAGCTTTCTTT,CSVVGGRGNTEAFF,TRBV29-1,once,-,TRBJ1-1
TGTGCCAGCAGCTTCTACAGGGGATCCTACGAGCAGTACTTC,CASSFYRGSYEQYF,TRBV5-6,few,TRBD1,TRBJ2-7
TGTGCCAGCAGCTTAGTACGGGCTATTAGTTTCTACGAGCAGTACTTC,CASSLVRAISFYEQYF,TRBV7-2,few,-,TRBJ2-7
TGTGCCAGCAGCACCGACGTTAGAGAGACCCAGTACTTC,CASSTDVRETQYF,TRBV6-6,few,-,TRBJ2-5
TGTGCCATCAGTGAGACAGGGGATTACGAGCAGTACTTC,CAISETGDYEQYF,TRBV10-3,few,TRBD1,TRBJ2-7
TGTGCCAGCAGTTTATTAACTAGCGGGAGGCCCGAGAGGGTCTTC,CASSLLTSGRPERVF,TRBV28,-,TRBD2,TRBJ2-1
TGTGCCAGCAGTGGCCCGATTAGCAATCAGCCCCAGCATTTT,CASSGPISNQPQHF,TRBV12-3/TRBV12-4,-,-,TRBJ1-5
TGCGCCAGCAGCCAAGAGCAGGAATACTACGAGCAGTACTTC,CASSQEQEYYEQYF,TRBV4-1,-,-,TRBJ2-7
TGTGCCAGCAGCTCAAACCAGGTAGCCTACGAGCAGTACTTC,CASSSNQVAYEQYF,TRBV7-2,-,-,TRBJ2-7
TGTGCCAGCAGTGCCGCACTGACAGGGGGCAATCAGCCCCAGCATTTT,CASSAALTGGNQPQHF,TRBV28,few,TRBD1,TRBJ1-5
TGTGCCAGCAGCTTAGTAATGGGAGGGAACTATGGCTACACCTTC,CASSLVMGGNYGYTF,TRBV7-9,-,-,TRBJ1-2